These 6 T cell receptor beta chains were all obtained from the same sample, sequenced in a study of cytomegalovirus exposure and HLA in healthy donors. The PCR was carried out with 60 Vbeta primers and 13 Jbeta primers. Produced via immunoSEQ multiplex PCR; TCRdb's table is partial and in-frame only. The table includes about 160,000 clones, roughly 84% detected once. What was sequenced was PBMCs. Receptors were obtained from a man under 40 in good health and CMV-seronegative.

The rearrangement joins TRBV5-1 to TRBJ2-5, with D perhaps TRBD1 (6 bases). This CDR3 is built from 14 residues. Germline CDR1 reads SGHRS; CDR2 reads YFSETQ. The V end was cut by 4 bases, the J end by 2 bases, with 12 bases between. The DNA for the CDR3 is TGCGCCAGCAGCCAATATGGACAGCAAGAGACCCAGTACTTC. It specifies CASSQYGQQETQYF.

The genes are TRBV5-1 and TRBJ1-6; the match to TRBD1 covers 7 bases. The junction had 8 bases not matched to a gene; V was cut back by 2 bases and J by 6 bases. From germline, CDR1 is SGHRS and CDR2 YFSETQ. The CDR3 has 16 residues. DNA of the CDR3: TGCGCCAGCAGCTTATACAGGGGAGAGGTTAATTCACCCCTCCACTTT. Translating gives CASSLYRGEVNSPLHF.

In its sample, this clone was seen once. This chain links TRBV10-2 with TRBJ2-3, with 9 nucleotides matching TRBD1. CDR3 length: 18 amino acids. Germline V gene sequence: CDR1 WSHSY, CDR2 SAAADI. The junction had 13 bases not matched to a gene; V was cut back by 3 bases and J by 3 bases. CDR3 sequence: CASSDRGNRGRTTDTQYF. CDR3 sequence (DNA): TGCGCCAGCAGTGATAGGGGGAACAGGGGGCGCACAACAGATACGCAGTATTTT.

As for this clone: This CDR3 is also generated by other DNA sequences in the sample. The CDR3 loop is CASRLTSGAYEQYF. The CDR3 bases are TGTGCCAGCAGATTGACTAGCGGGGCCTACGAGCAGTACTTC. The rearrangement joins TRBV6-1 to TRBJ2-7; 11 bases fit TRBD2. Per the germline V gene, CDR1 is MNHNS and CDR2 is SASEGT. V lost 6 bases to trimming and J lost 2 bases; unmatched junction nucleotides: 3. This CDR3 contains 14 residues.

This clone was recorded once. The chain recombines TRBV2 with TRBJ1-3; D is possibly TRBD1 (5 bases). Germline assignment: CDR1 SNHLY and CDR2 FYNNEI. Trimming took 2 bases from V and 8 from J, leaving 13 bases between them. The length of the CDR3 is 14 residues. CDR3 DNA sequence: TGTGCCAGCAGTGAAAGGGGAAGGGAAGACACCATATATTTT. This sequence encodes CASSERGREDTIYF.

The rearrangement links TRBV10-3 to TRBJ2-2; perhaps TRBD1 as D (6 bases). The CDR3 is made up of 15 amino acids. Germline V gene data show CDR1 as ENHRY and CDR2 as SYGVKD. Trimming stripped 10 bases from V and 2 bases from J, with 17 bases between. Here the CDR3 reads CATNQGQGNTGELFF. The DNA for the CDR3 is TGTGCCACGAACCAGGGGCAGGGCAACACCGGGGAGCTGTTTTTT.